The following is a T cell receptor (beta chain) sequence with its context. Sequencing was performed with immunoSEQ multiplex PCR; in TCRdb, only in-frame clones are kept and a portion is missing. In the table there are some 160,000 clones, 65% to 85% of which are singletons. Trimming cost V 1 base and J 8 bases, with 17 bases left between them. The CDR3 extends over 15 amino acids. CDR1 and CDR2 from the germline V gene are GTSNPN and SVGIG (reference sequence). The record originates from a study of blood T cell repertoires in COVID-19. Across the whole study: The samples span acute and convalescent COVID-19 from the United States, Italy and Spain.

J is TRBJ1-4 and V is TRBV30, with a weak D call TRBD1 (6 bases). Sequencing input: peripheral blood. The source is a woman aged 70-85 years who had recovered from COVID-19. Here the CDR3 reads CAWSARQAIGEKLFF. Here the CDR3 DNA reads TGTGCCTGGAGTGCCCGACAGGCCATCGGGGAAAAACTGTTTTTT. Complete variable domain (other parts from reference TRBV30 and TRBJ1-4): SQTIHQWPATLVQPVGSPLSLECTVEGTSNPNLYWYRQAAGRGLQLLFYSVGIGQISSEVPQNLSASRPQDRQFILSSKKLLLSDSGFYLCAWSARQAIGEKLFFGSGTQLSVL.